Detailed here is one T cell receptor beta chain. No antigen is known for it. This sample was taken from a study of identical twins. Study-level findings and limits: Cord blood beta clonotypes present at high abundance carried fewer insertions; no such pattern appeared in memory repertoires.

After removal of 4 bases from V and 9 bases from J, the junction contained 7 bases not matched to a gene. Germline V gene data show CDR1 as SGHKS and CDR2 as YYEKEE (reference sequence). The CDR3 contains 12 residues. Template switching added a universal primer site, and cDNA bore unique molecular identifiers. Via MiXCR, TCRdb re-called the 5' RACE reads, giving one row per CDR3 protein. Altogether roughly 690,000 distinct CDR3 sequences are present, around 6% being singletons, with the ten largest covering under 2%. J is TRBJ2-7 and V is TRBV5-5, with TRBD1 matching 7 bases. This sequence originates from a man aged 18 to 35 in good health. Sequencing was done on a sample of naive T cells sorted from blood. The CDR3 spells CASSIDRDMQYF. The CDR3 bases are TGTGCCAGCAGCATCGACAGGGACATGCAGTACTTC.